This is a list of T cell receptor beta chains from one sample in a study of blood T cell repertoires in COVID-19. Assay used: immunoSEQ multiplex PCR; TCRdb lists only in-frame clones, some missing. The sample comprises about 270,000 clones, 75% to 95% of which are singletons, and about 3% rests with the top ten. The specimen was PBMCs or T cells enriched from blood (not recorded which). These receptors were collected from a man aged 40-50 years who had been exposed to COVID-19. Both conserved end residues are part of each CDR3. The D gene is left open where the match is weak. Expanded clones get a size class; other rows say once, few or many, or leave the size out.

d_call	v_call	clone_size	j_call	cdr3_aa	cdr3_nt
TRBD1	TRBV19	once	TRBJ1-6	CASRTQGASRSSPLHF	TGTGCCAGTAGGACACAGGGGGCGAGTAGAAGTTCACCCCTCCACTTT
.	TRBV5-1	.	TRBJ1-2	CASSDPSGYTF	TGCGCCAGCAGCGACCCTAGTGGCTACACCTTC
.	TRBV3-1/TRBV3-2	.	TRBJ1-1	CASSQVEYNTEAFF	TGTGCCAGCAGCCAAGTGGAGTACAACACTGAAGCTTTCTTT
.	TRBV27	once	TRBJ2-7	CASSPGQGLYEQYF	TGTGCCAGCAGTCCCGGCCAGGGCCTTTACGAGCAGTACTTC
TRBD1	TRBV28	.	TRBJ2-2	CASSLWTGGRNTGELFF	TGTGCCAGCAGTTTATGGACAGGGGGCAGAAACACCGGGGAGCTGTTTTTT
TRBD1	TRBV18	.	TRBJ1-2	CASSTGDYGYTF	TGTGCCAGCTCCACAGGGGACTATGGCTACACCTTC
.	TRBV14	.	TRBJ2-7	CASSQDQEPAAYEQYF	TGTGCCAGCAGCCAAGATCAGGAGCCAGCGGCCTACGAGCAGTACTTC
TRBD1	TRBV5-4	.	TRBJ2-3	CASSLGGTGDTQYF	TGTGCCAGCAGCTTGGGTGGGACAGGGGATACGCAGTATTTT
TRBD2	TRBV24-1	.	TRBJ2-2	CATSDMTSVRTGELFF	TGTGCCACCAGTGACATGACTAGCGTTCGCACCGGGGAGCTGTTTTTT
TRBD2	TRBV9	.	TRBJ2-2	CASSVASGRAVTGELFF	TGTGCCAGCAGCGTGGCTAGCGGGAGGGCCGTCACCGGGGAGCTGTTTTTT